This T cell receptor beta chain was captured in a study of cytomegalovirus exposure and HLA in healthy donors. V shed 4 bases, J shed 5 bases, and the junction held 6 bases outside the gene matches. The CDR3 consists of 16 residues. The germline gives CDR1 SGHKS, CDR2 YYEKEE (reference sequence). This PCR relied on a set of 60 Vbeta primers and 13 Jbeta primers. Profiled with immunoSEQ multiplex PCR; TCRdb holds only in-frame clones, not every one. The sample includes about 150,000 clones, under 90% seen only once; the top ten take around 1.9%. This clone has more than one count but fewer than ten. The sequence derives from a man younger than 35 in good health and CMV-seronegative. The chain links TRBV5-5 to TRBJ2-2, with TRBD1 identical over 12 bases. Source material: PBMCs. The CDR3 coding sequence is TGTGCCAGCAGCGCCCGGGACAGGGGGCGAACCGGGGAGCTGTTTTTT. Amino acids: CASSARDRGRTGELFF.